The T cell receptor (beta chain) described here comes from a study of blood T cell repertoires in COVID-19. Study-wide background: Nucleic acid was either cDNA or gDNA, and it came from T cells, B-cell-depleted T cells, or PBMCs.

Germline V gene lookup returns CDR1 LNHDA and CDR2 SQIVND (reference sequence). Trimming cost V 2 bases and J 4 bases, with 12 bases left between them. The CDR3 is made up of 15 amino acids. TCRdb keeps only in-frame clones here, not all; method: immunoSEQ multiplex PCR. The sample lists just over 150,000 clones; 92% were seen once. Seattle patients were enrolled during active infection and followed longitudinally. This chain links TRBV19 with TRBJ1-5, with a possible D match to TRBD1 (5 bases). The specimen was peripheral blood. The TCR comes from a man aged 30 to 39 with COVID-19, enrolled during active disease. This CDR3 reads CASSINEAGNQPQHF. The CDR3 DNA sequence: TGTGCCAGTAGTATAAACGAGGCAGGGAATCAGCCCCAGCATTTT.